A single sample gave rise to the 7 T cell receptor beta chains below, sequenced in a study of T cells in women clearing cervical HPV infection. The assay was immunoSEQ multiplex PCR, and TCRdb's table has in-frame clones only and misses some. In all, the sample yields some 37,000 clones. The sample was blood buffy coat. The source is a woman aged 18 to 75 with a cervical HPV16 infection that either progressed to CIN3+ or cleared (not recorded which).

The CDR3 DNA, read in part, is TGTGCCAGCAGTCGACTAGCAGATACG. Translated: CASSRLADT. The entire CDR3 protein reads CASSRLADTQYF. V gene TRBV12-3 or TRBV12-4 combines with J gene TRBJ2-3; tentative D call: TRBD2 (6 bases). The read halts 3 residues ahead of the CDR3 end, with the missing end drawn from the germline J gene. This CDR3 comprises 12 residues. Trimming removed 5 bases at V and 4 bases at J, with 7 bases between.

With respect to this clone: The sequenced fragment ends 3 residues before the CDR3 boundary, so the rest is inferred from the germline J gene. The V gene is TRBV7-8, the J gene TRBJ2-7; 7 positions match TRBD1. The V gene end was trimmed by 5 bases and the J gene end by 2 bases; junction bases not matched to a gene: 6. CDR3 length equals 14 residues. The germline gives CDR1 SGHVS, CDR2 FQNEAQ. CDR3 DNA (partial): TGTGCCAGCAGCCCTCGGGACAGCACCTACGAG. This translates into CASSPRDSTYE. The whole CDR3 sequence is CASSPRDSTYEQYF.

In the case of this clone: The CDR3 extends 3 residues past the end of the read, so its final part is completed from the germline J gene. This chain uses TRBV19 with TRBJ1-2; 9 bases align to TRBD1. This CDR3 spans 14 amino acids. CDR1 is LNHDA and CDR2 is SQIVND in the germline V gene (reference sequence). CDR3 DNA (partial): TGTGCCAGTAGTATGGACAGGGGTTCCTACGAC. It is translated as CASSMDRGSYD. In full, the CDR3 is CASSMDRGSYDYTF. The variable domain in full, completed from reference TRBV19 and TRBJ1-2, reads DGGITQSPKYLFRKEGQNVTLSCEQNLNHDAMYWYRQDPGQGLRLIYYSQIVNDFQKGDIAEGYSVSREKKESFPLTVTSAQKNPTAFYLCASSMDRGSYDYTFGSGTRLTVV.

About this clone itself: From the germline J gene comes the end of the CDR3, since the read stops 3 residues before it. The genes are TRBV11-2 and TRBJ2-7; 9 bases are a match to TRBD2. Germline V gives CDR1 SGHAT, CDR2 FQNNGV. The CDR3 consists of 15 residues. With 5 bases clipped from V and 4 bases from J, the junction kept 9 bases outside the gene matches. CDR3 DNA, as far as it was read: TGTGCCAGCAGCGACGGGGGCGGGGGGGCGTACGAG. This sequence encodes CASSDGGGGAYE. The whole CDR3 protein is CASSDGGGGAYEQYF.

On this clone: Read coverage stops 3 residues before the CDR3 terminus; the germline J gene supplies the remainder. The chain is built from TRBV6-4 and TRBJ1-1; 9 bases map to TRBD1. CDR1 MRHNA and CDR2 SNTAGT come from the germline V gene. CDR3 length: 18 amino acids. After removal of 0 bases from V and 1 base from J, the junction contained 9 bases not matched to a gene. CDR3 region: CASSDSTGGTPKNTEAFF. CDR3 DNA, as far as it was read: TGTGCCAGCAGTGACTCCACAGGGGGCACTCCTAAGAACACTGAA.

Comment on this clone: The DNA ends 3 residues before the CDR3 does, and the rest of the CDR3 is filled in from the germline J gene. V gene TRBV5-5 combines with J gene TRBJ2-1, with 11 bases identical to TRBD2. Trimming took 4 bases from V and 8 from J; bases not matched to a gene: 8. The length of the CDR3 is 15 residues. The V gene's germline CDR1 is SGHKS and CDR2 YYEKEE (reference sequence). The CDR3 bases that were read are TGTGCCAGCAGCATACCGGGACTAGCGGTCGATGAG. This sequence encodes CASSIPGLAVDE. The whole CDR3 protein is CASSIPGLAVDEQFF.

As concerns this clone: Coverage ceases 3 residues before the CDR3 finishes, and the germline J gene fills in the end. The chain is built from TRBV7-8 and TRBJ2-7; the D gene is possibly TRBD1 (7 bases). The CDR3 totals 15 residues. The germline gives CDR1 SGHVS, CDR2 FQNEAQ. Deletions cut 1 base from V and 5 bases from J, with 15 bases between. The CDR3 bases that were read are TGTGCCAGCAGCTTAGATGGGCAGGGGGGTAACGAG. Its protein product is CASSLDGQGGNE. The whole CDR3 region reads CASSLDGQGGNEQYF.